This T cell receptor beta chain was recovered during a study of beta chain features in type 1 diabetes. Study summary: The study found patients and healthy donors alike in age, gender and cell yields.

The CDR3 contains 15 residues. V was pared by 4 bases and J by 2 bases, with 13 bases between. Germline CDR1 SGHTA, CDR2 FQGTGA. Study observations and caveats: People with Type 1 diabetes carried modestly yet significantly shorter TCRB CDR3s in all four CD4+ subsets. Insertions were fewer and deletions more numerous at VDJ junctions in type 1 diabetes patients. Healthy donors had naive, central memory and Treg TCRB repertoires that appeared less similar than those seen among patients.

Staining for CD45RO/CCR7/CD25/CD127/CD95/CD27 allowed sorting of CD4+ naive, central memory, regulatory and stem cell-like memory cells. This clone has only a few counts. Its cognate antigen is unknown. The sequenced template was cDNA made from the entire isolated RNA. TCRdb's table, derived via immunoSEQ multiplex PCR, lists solely in-frame clones and lacks some. This sample carries roughly 260,000 clones, roughly 20% of them seen once, and the ten largest clones take 0.028%. This receptor was taken from a woman aged 40 to 55 with type 1 diabetes. The chain links TRBV7-3 to TRBJ2-3; D is unclear. The specimen was naive CD4+ T cells from blood. CDR3 amino acids: CASSSLMRPTDTQYF. CDR3 bases: TGTGCCAGCAGCTCTCTTATGCGGCCCACAGATACGCAGTATTTT.